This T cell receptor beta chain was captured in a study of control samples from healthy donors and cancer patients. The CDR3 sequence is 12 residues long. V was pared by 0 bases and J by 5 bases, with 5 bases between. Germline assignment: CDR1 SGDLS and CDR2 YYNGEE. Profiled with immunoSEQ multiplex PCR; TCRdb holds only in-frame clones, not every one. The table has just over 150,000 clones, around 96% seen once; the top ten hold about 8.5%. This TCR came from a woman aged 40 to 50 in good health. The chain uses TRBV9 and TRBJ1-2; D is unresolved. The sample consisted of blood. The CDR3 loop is CASSVGEYGYTF. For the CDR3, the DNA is TGTGCCAGCAGCGTAGGGGAGTATGGCTACACCTTC.